This TCR beta chain appears in the sequencing data of a study of CD8+CD57+ T cells in acquired aplastic anemia. Turning to the study itself: Around 3.5 ug was the average amount of DNA from sorted CD4+ and CD8+ cells. Regarding the study as a whole: Statistical testing detected no significant gap in CD8+ Simpson's diversity between patients and controls.

Genomic DNA provided the template from which TCR beta VDJ and CDR3 profiles were obtained. TCRdb analysed the reads with MiXCR anew, one entry per CDR3 protein. The sample consists of 200,000 to 250,000 distinct CDR3 sequences, around 63% of them appearing once. The CDR3 consists of 14 residues. CDR1 and CDR2 from the germline V gene are SGHRS and YFSETQ. A word on this clonotype: Its antigen is as yet unknown. A read error may account for a junction end that differs from germline.

The source is a human donor in good health. The chain joins TRBV5-1 to TRBJ2-7, with 9 bases matching TRBD1. Sequencing was carried out using sorted CD4+, CD8+, or CD8+CD57+ T cells (not recorded which) from PBMCs. CDR3 in amino acids: CASSQDRGPDEQDF. DNA for the CDR3: TGCGCCAGCAGCCAGGACAGGGGCCCTGACGAGCAGGACTTC.